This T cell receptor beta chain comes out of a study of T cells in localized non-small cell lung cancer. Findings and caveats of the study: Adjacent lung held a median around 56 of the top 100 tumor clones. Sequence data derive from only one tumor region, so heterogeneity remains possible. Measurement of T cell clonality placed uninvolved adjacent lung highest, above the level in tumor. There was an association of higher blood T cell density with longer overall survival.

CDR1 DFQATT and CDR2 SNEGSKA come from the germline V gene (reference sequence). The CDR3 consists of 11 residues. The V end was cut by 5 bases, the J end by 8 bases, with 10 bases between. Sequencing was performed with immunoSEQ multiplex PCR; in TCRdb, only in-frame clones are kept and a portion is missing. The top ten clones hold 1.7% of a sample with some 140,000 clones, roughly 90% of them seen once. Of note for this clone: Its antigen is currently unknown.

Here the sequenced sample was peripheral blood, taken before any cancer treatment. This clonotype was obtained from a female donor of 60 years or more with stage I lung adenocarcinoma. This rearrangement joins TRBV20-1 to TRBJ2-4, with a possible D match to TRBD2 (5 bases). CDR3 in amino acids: CSAEGEDIQYF. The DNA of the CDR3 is TGCAGTGCTGAGGGTGAGGACATTCAGTACTTC.